This T cell receptor beta chain was recorded in a study of brain T cells in children with intractable seizures. About this clone: Its antigen is unidentified.

CDR3 length: 15 residues. Per germline, CDR1 MNHNS and CDR2 SASEGT. Trimming shortened V by 3 bases and J by 0 bases, and 11 bases separated the two germline ends. Study-wide results and limits: Known viral epitope-specific CDR3s closely matched each case's top public brain CDR3. Absence of clones before surgery may stem from lower sequencing depth.

Only cases whose brain tissue showed the highest T cell transcript signatures were sequenced. The method was immunoSEQ multiplex PCR; TCRdb's version includes in-frame clones alone and lacks a portion of them. The repertoire holds about 8,000 clones, with about 73% as singletons. The sample in question was resected brain tissue, obtained at surgery. The chain carries TRBV6-1 and TRBJ1-1; no reliable D call. The receptor was isolated from a boy under two years old with tuberous sclerosis and intractable seizures. The DNA of the CDR3 is TGTGCCAGCAGTGAGATGGCAGGCATGAACACTGAAGCTTTCTTT. Translated, it gives CASSEMAGMNTEAFF.